Given below is one T cell receptor beta chain in context. Its cognate antigen has yet to be identified. Base-call qualities are not available, and no considerably larger clone is one nucleotide away. This entry comes from a study of CD8+ T cells in alopecia areata (dated by TCRdb to 2017 to 2018). Describing the broader study: The treated patients took part in an open-label pilot trial in which moderate-to-severe alopecia areata was treated with oral tofacitinib at 5 to 10 mg twice daily. Tofacitinib was administered for 6 to 18 months, and 6 months of follow-up off drug were then conducted to assess delayed response and recurrence. In treated patients, disease severity was measured using the SALT score, which gives the percentage of scalp surface area affected. In both human patients and the C3H/HeJ mouse model, the study applied high-throughput TCRbeta sequencing to look at T cell clonal expansion in alopecia areata. In humans, TCRbeta sequencing was performed on scalp tissue and on sorted CD4+ and CD8+ peripheral blood T cells from healthy controls and from patients with patchy or totalis/universalis alopecia areata. Biopsies were taken from tofacitinib-treated patients at baseline and at 4 and 24 weeks of treatment, and a later scalp biopsy was taken in several of the tofacitinib-treated patients. Clonality in the scalp was compared among normal scalp (n=4), patchy alopecia areata scalp (n=8), and alopecia totalis/universalis scalp (n=8). RNA was extracted with the PAXgene miRNA kit for fixed scalp, the miRNeasy kit for PBMCs, and the RNeasy kit for mouse skin. TCRbeta CDR3 regions were amplified by immunoSEQ multiplex PCR using 35 Vbeta forward and 13 Jbeta reverse primers. Findings and caveats that apply to the study as a whole: Many expanded lesional clones were found to persist in scalp and blood during tofacitinib treatment, and relapse after treatment cessation may be partly explained by this persistence. Because the treated cohort was small and had just a single nonresponder, larger studies are needed to establish links between baseline CD8+ expansion and response. Compared with mice, TCR sequences shared between patients were less clear, possibly partly because of HLA diversity across the patient population. Compared with normal scalp, lesional scalp had higher clonality and more expanded CD8+ clones, particularly in alopecia totalis/universalis, a pattern that suggests antigenic drive. Unlike mouse skin, which is dominated by gammadelta T cells, normal human skin has resident alphabeta T cells that are also sequenced, and this complicates analysis of the scalp TCR repertoire. Tofacitinib significantly lowered scalp clonality and the number of expanded CD8+ clones among the top 100 scalp clones.

The CDR3, cysteine through phenylalanine, is 15 amino acids long. Only the CDR3 DNA stays, 45 bases, in frame from base 1. V trim: 2 bases; J trim: 5 bases; unmatched bases: 4. The germline V gene encodes CDR1 SGHRS and CDR2 YFSETQ. Reading the label with the study, this specimen's time point is: less than five weeks on oral tofacitinib. The treatment or condition tag for this specimen amounts to: oral pan-JAK inhibitor, 5-10 mg twice daily. From alopecia areata patients, peripheral blood was collected along with lesional scalp punch biopsies. PBMCs were isolated by density centrifugation and stained for CD3, CD4 and CD8, after which CD4+ and CD8+ T cells were sorted on a FACSAria. Library preparation used the immunoSEQ multiplex PCR assay. For TCR sequencing, RNA was extracted from every sample and reverse transcribed into cDNA to serve as template. SuperScript III was used for first-strand cDNA synthesis, primed with a 2:1 mix of oligo-dT and random hexamers. A synthetic immune receptor repertoire was used to gauge amplification bias, and whatever bias remained was removed computationally. As for the authors' bioinformatics: Raw reads were preprocessed to remove errors, and CDR3 was defined according to IMGT conventions as the region from the conserved cysteine to phenylalanine. Clonality was computed as 1 minus the Shannon entropy, with the entropy normalized by log2 of the number of productive unique TCRs. Scalp TCRbeta sequences were cross-referenced with sorted blood CD4 and CD8 repertoires so that the CD4 or CD8 identity of scalp clones could be inferred. TCRdb stores this immuneACCESS table with in-frame sequences only. Part of the clones is absent; in the studies checked, under half of the shortfall reflects unresolved V genes, and no reason is known for the rest. V, J and clone size derive from that table, while D and trimming were established from the DNA sequence. Here the sample has around 190,000 clones; 60% occur a single time. 0.65% to 0.7% of the sample is in the top ten clones.

This TCR was recovered from a human donor with alopecia areata. The rearranged segments are TRBV5-1 and TRBJ2-1, and TRBD2 aligns with 10 junction nucleotides. The sequencing here drew on CD4+ T cells sorted from blood, taken at week 4, from a patient treated with tofacitinib. The CDR3 reads as follows: CASSFGTSGNNEQFF. The nucleotides are TGCGCCAGCAGCTTCGGTACTAGCGGGAACAATGAGCAGTTCTTC.